The source of this TCR beta chain is a study of T cell repertoires in cytomegalovirus infection. This clonotype was picked up a small number of times. Antigen: not known. Each CDR3 protein gets one entry after TCRdb re-called the reads with MiXCR. The sample consists of approximately 50,000 distinct CDR3 sequences, roughly 21% of them appearing once. Germline CDR1 and CDR2: SGHNT and YENEEA. V lost 5 bases and J lost 6; bases outside the gene matches: 5. CDR3 size: 14 residues. The sample here was CD8+ T cells from cultured PBMCs, taken from culture after CMV antigen stimulation. V is TRBV11-3 and J is TRBJ2-3; 10 bases line up with TRBD1. The TCR was taken from a human donor in good health (CMV status not recorded). Some clones in this sample may be carry-over from other donors' samples. CDR3 bases: TGTGCCAGCAGCCCAGGACAGGGGGAGGATACGCAGTATTTT. It codes for CASSPGQGEDTQYF.